This T cell receptor beta chain appears in the sequencing data of a study of blood T cell repertoires in COVID-19. Whole-study context: In each case, the material was cDNA or gDNA derived from T cells, B-cell-depleted T cells, or PBMCs.

Per the study methods: Estimates of nucleated cell counts were drawn from the amplification of reference gene primers. Sequenced by immunoSEQ multiplex PCR; TCRdb stores in-frame clones only, minus some. The DNA gave D and trimming, while V, J and clone size come from that table. The sample lists tens of thousands of clones; approximately 82% were seen once. Germline-derived CDR1 and CDR2 are SNHLY and FYNNEI. The CDR3 runs to 13 residues. Trimming stripped 7 bases from V and 6 bases from J, with 10 bases between. The source is a man of 80 years or more with active or convalescent COVID-19. The genes are TRBV2 and TRBJ1-6; D uncertain. Sequencing was done on a sample of peripheral blood. The CDR3 spells CASTGEVNSPLHF. CDR3 sequence (DNA): TGTGCCAGCACCGGAGAAGTTAATTCACCCCTCCACTTT.